This T cell receptor beta chain derives from a study of T cells in Graves' hyperthyroidism and ophthalmopathy. Study-wide findings and caveats: Model predictions of ophthalmopathy came a median roughly 6.4 months before onset. Most thyroid clonotypes with frequency above 0.001 were detected in blood.

Uncontrolled infection, other autoimmune disease, pregnancy or lactation led to exclusion. Amplification of TCR beta CDR3 regions was performed using RNA transcripts as template. HTBI primers were the set used in a first-round RT-PCR of the TCR CDR3. TCRdb re-derived calls from the multiplex PCR reads in MiXCR, one entry per CDR3 protein. The sample yields over 650,000 distinct CDR3 sequences, about 45% seen once. As regards this clonotype: Antigen: not known.

The sample consisted of peripheral blood or thyroid tissue (not recorded which). The sequence was collected from an adult man with Graves' disease, either hyperthyroidism or ophthalmopathy (not recorded which).

CDR3 in amino acids: CASSLGGPFQETQYF. The CDR3 region has the DNA TGTGCCAGCAGTTTGGGCGGGCCCTTCCAAGAGACCCAGTACTTC. The chain uses TRBV12-3 or TRBV12-4 and TRBJ2-5; TRBD2 might be the D (5 bases). This CDR3 region has 15 residues. V gave up 3 bases and J gave up 1 base, with 12 bases separating them.